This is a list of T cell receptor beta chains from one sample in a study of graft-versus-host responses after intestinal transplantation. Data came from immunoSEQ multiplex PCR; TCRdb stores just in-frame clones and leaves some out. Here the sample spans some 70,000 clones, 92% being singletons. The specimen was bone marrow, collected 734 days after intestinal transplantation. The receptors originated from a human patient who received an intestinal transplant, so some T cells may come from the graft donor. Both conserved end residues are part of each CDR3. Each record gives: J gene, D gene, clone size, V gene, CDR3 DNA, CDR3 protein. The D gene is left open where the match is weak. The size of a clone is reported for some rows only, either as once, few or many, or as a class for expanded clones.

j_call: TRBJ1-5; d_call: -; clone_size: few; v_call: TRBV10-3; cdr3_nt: TGTGCCATCAGTGAGAGGGGGAGCGAGCAGCCCCAGCATTTT; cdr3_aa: CAISERGSEQPQHF
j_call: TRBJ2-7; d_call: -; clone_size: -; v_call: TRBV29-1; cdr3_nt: TGCAGCGTTGTAGGGATATTCTCCTACGAGCAGTACTTC; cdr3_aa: CSVVGIFSYEQYF
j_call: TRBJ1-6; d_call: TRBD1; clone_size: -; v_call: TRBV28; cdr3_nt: TGTGCCAGCAGTCCCCCATTCGGACAGGGTGGGAGTTCACCCCTCCACTTT; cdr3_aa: CASSPPFGQGGSSPLHF
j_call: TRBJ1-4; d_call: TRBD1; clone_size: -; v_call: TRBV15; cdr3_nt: TGTGCCACCAACAGGGACAGGGTGTCTGAAAAACTGTTTTTT; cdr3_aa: CATNRDRVSEKLFF
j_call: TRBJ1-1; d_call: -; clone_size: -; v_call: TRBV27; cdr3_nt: TGTGCCAGCAGTTTATCCCCCCGGCCGGGGGACGATAACACTGAAGCTTTCTTT; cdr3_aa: CASSLSPRPGDDNTEAFF
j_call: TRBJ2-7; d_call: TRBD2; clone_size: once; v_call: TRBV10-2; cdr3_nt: TGCGCCAGCAGTGAGTGGGCTAGCGGGATTAGCGAGCAGTACTTC; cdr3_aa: CASSEWASGISEQYF
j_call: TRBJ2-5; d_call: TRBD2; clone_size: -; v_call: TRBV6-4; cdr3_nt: TGTGCCAGCAGTGACGGCCTAGCGGGGCAAGAGACCCAGTACTTC; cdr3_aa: CASSDGLAGQETQYF
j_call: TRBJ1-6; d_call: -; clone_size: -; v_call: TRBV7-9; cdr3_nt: TGTGCCAGCAGCTCATGGGTAGGGACCTATAATTCACCCCTCCACTTT; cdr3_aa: CASSSWVGTYNSPLHF
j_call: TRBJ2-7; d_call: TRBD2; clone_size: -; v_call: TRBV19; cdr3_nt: TGTGCCAGTAGTGTCGGGCTAGCGGGCTCCTACGAGCAGTACTTC; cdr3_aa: CASSVGLAGSYEQYF
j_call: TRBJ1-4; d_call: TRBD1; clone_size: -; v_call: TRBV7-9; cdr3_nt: TGTGCCAGCAGCCAAGCGGACAGGGACGGTGAAAAACTGTTTTTT; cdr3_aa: CASSQADRDGEKLFF
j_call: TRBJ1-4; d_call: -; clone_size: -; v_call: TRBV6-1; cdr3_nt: TGTGCCAGCAGTGAAGCCCCTCAGAACGAAAAACTGTTTTTT; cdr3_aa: CASSEAPQNEKLFF
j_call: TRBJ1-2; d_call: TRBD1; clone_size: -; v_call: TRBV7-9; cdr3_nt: TGTGCCAGCAGCTTTGGGGACAGTAACTATGGCTACACCTTC; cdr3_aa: CASSFGDSNYGYTF
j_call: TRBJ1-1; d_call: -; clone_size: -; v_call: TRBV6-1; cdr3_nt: TGTGCCAGCAGTAAGGAAGGTGGGGGAACTGAAGCTTTCTTT; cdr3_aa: CASSKEGGGTEAFF
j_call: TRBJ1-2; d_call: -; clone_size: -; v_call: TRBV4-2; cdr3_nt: TGTGCCAGCAGCTTGGCAGCTAACTATGGCTACACCTTC; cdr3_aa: CASSLAANYGYTF
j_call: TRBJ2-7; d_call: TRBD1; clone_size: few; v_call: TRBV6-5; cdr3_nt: TGTGCCAGCAGGGACAGGGCTGACTCCTACGAGCAGTACTTC; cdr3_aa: CASRDRADSYEQYF
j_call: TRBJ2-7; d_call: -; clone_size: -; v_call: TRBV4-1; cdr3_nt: TGCGCCAGCAGCCAAGATCTCGGTTACGAGCAGTACTTC; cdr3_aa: CASSQDLGYEQYF
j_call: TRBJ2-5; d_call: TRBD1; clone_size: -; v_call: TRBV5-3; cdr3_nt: TGTGCCAGAAGCTCGACAGGGGAAGAGACCCAGTACTTC; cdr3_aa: CARSSTGEETQYF
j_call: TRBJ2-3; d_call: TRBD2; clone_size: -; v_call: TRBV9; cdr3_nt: TGTGCCAGCAGCGTAGGTCAGCGGGGGGGCCGGGATACGCAGTATTTT; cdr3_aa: CASSVGQRGGRDTQYF
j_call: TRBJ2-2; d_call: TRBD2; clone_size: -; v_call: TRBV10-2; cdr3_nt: TGCGCCAGCAGTGAGCCGGTACTAGCGGGGGTCACCGGGGAGCTGTTTTTT; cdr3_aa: CASSEPVLAGVTGELFF
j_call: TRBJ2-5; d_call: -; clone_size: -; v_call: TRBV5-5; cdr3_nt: TGTGCCAGCAGCCCTGGGCATTTAGAAGAGACCCAGTACTTC; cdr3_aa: CASSPGHLEETQYF
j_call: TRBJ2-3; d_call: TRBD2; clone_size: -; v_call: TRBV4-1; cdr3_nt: TGCGCCAGCAGCCCCGTCGGACTAGCGGGGGGATCTAGCACAGATACGCAGTATTTT; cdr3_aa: CASSPVGLAGGSSTDTQYF
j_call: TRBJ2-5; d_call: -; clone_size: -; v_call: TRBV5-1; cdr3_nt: TGCGCCAGCAGCTTGGGACCCACTGGGTACCAAGAGACCCAGTACTTC; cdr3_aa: CASSLGPTGYQETQYF
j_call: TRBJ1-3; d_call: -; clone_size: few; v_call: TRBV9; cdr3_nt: TGTGCCAGCAGCTCCCGATCGTCTCTCTCTGGAAACACCATATATTTT; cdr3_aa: CASSSRSSLSGNTIYF
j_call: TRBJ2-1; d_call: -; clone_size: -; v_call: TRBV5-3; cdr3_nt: TGTGCCAGAAGTCGTGACGGACAGACCCCTTCCTCCTACAATGAGCAGTTCTTC; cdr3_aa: CARSRDGQTPSSYNEQFF
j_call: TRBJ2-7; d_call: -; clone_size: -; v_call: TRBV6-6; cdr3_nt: TGTGCCAGCAGTTACTCGGACCAGTACGAGCAGTACTTC; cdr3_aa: CASSYSDQYEQYF
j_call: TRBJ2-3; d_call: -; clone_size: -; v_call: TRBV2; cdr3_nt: TGTGCCAGTATAGGGAATACGCAGTATTTT; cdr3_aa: CASIGNTQYF
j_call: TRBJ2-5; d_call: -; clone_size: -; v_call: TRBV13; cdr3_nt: TGTGCCAGCAGCGGCTCCCGGACAGACGTCCAAGAGACCCAGTACTTC; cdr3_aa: CASSGSRTDVQETQYF
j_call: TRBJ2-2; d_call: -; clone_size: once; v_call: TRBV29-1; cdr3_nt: TGCAGCGTTACTTACAGGGTTTCATCCGGGGAGCTGTTTTTT; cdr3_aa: CSVTYRVSSGELFF
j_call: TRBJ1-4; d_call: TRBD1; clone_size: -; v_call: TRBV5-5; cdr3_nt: TGTGCCAGCAGCTTAGGTCAGACAGGGGCTGGAGAAAAACTGTTTTTT; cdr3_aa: CASSLGQTGAGEKLFF
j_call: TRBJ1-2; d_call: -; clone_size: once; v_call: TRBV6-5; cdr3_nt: TGTGCCAGCAGGCCTCAGTGGGACAACGTTTTCTACACCTTC; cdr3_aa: CASRPQWDNVFYTF
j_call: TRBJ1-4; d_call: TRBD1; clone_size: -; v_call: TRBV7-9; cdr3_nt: TGTGCCAGCAGCTTAGACGGGACAGGGGTCGCAAAACTGTTTTTT; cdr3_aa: CASSLDGTGVAKLFF
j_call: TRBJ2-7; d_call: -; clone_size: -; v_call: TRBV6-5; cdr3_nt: TGTGCCAGCAGTGCCGGGACGGCTAGCTCCTACGAGCAGTACTTC; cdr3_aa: CASSAGTASSYEQYF
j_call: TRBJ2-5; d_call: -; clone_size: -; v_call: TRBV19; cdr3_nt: TGTGCCAGTAGTACCTGGGACACAGCCCCGCAAGAGACCCAGTACTTC; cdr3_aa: CASSTWDTAPQETQYF